The subject of this entry is one T cell receptor (beta chain). The target antigen is unknown. These data belong to a study of CD8 T cell repertoires and HIV-1 epitope variants. Background on the study: Controls were a CMV, EBV and flu peptide pool, Ebola AY9 negative control, and no-peptide well. Enriched T cells were co-cultured with equal autologous T cell-negative cells. An uncultured baseline aliquot held 1M T cells.

The CDR3 runs 14 residues. V lost 5 bases to trimming and J lost 0 bases, with 8 bases between them. Per the germline V gene, CDR1 is LNHDA and CDR2 is SQIVND (reference sequence). On the immunoSEQ platform, TCR beta CDR3s were sequenced at survey depth. Repertoires were generated with immunoSEQ multiplex PCR, while TCRdb's copy carries only in-frame clones and drops some. The table shows around 5,100 clones, with over 60% occurring only once. Sequenced material: cultured CD8+ T cells derived from PBMCs. The origin of this receptor is a male donor with HIV. This chain connects TRBV19 to TRBJ2-1; no clear D. Here the CDR3 DNA reads TGTGCCAGTAGTTGGCAGAGCTCCTACAATGAGCAGTTCTTC. Protein sequence: CASSWQSSYNEQFF.